This TCR beta chain comes out of a study of T cell repertoires in cytomegalovirus infection (dated by TCRdb to between 2017 and 2020). Some background on the complete study: Alongside well-studied HLA-B-restricted epitopes, the peptide stimulations were aimed at recently identified HLA-C-restricted CMV epitopes, whose presentation resists viral immunomodulation. Donor HLA type was relevant to the analysis, as public TCR beta signatures indicated carriage of CMV infection together with the matching HLA type. The research as a whole found: The ex vivo response was dominated by HLA-C-restricted CMV-specific TCR beta clonotypes, which also provided the single most frequent clonotype in two of eight donors. Cumulative frequency of public TCR beta family members discriminated carriers of CMV infection plus the relevant HLA type in this cohort and an independent approximately 350-donor cohort.

The treatment or condition label, read with the paper, signifies: in vitro stimulation with specific CMV peptide epitopes to enrich CMV-specific T cells. The sample was run on an Illumina HiSeq 1500. TCRdb applied fastp at Q25 and MiXCR to the public reads, then kept only in-frame beta chains. Duplicate CDR3 protein sequences are folded into a single record with the most common DNA and genes. This sample lists a few hundred thousand distinct CDR3 sequences; 25% to 30% were detected once. 15% to 25% of the sample goes to the ten largest clones. This clonotype was detected ten times or more. The clone's antigen remains unknown. No qualities accompany the bases; no much larger clone lies one base away. The sequence derives from a human donor in good health (CMV status not recorded). Some clones in this sample may be carry-over from other donors' samples. This specimen was cultured PBMCs, taken from culture after CMV antigen stimulation.

The DNA sequence is given as TGTGCCAGCAGTCTAGGACAGACGAACACCGGGGAGCTGTTTTTT. The translation is CASSLGQTNTGELFF. The chain employs TRBV7-2 and TRBJ2-2, with TRBD1 as a weak D call on 6 bases. V loses 6 bases of germline sequence and J loses 0 bases, and the interval between the two ends is 11 bases. For CDR1 and CDR2, the germline V gene lists SGHTA and FQGNSA. Its CDR3 holds 15 amino acids, cysteine through phenylalanine. Only CDR3 DNA remains: 45 bases, in frame from the first base.